This TCR beta chain was identified in a study of CXCR3-negative and CXCR3-positive naive CD8 T cells. About the research overall: The total count of TRB reads reached about 135 million, and each library contributed about 1.5 +/- 0.3 million. Overall study results and limits: CXCR3-expressing naive cells carried TRB CDR3s more hydrophobic than those of CXCR3-negative naive cells. Similarly elevated diversity marked both naive subsets, with memory CD8+ cells showing far lower diversity. Upon cryopreservation, CXCR3 expression partially decreased, and most assays used fresh PBMCs.

CDR3 length: 15 amino acids. Germline CDR1 and CDR2: MDHEN and SYDVKM. The authors prepared UMI-labeled TRB cDNA libraries by 5' RACE. One entry per CDR3 protein, without DNA, is what TCRdb gives after re-calling the 5' RACE reads. The sample has about 41,000 distinct CDR3 sequences. By frequency, this clonotype registers medium-sized. The antigen is unknown. This chain links TRBV28 with TRBJ2-7; lacking DNA, the TRBD1 call made by TCRdb goes unchecked. Material for sequencing was naive CXCR3- CD8+ T cells from blood. The subset here: CD45RO-CCR7+CD27+CD95- naive CD8+ T cells lacking CXCR3 (TNR3-). The clonotype comes from a human donor in good health. Some clones in this sample may be carry-over from other donors' samples. CDR3 residues: CASSHPGTGIYEQYF.